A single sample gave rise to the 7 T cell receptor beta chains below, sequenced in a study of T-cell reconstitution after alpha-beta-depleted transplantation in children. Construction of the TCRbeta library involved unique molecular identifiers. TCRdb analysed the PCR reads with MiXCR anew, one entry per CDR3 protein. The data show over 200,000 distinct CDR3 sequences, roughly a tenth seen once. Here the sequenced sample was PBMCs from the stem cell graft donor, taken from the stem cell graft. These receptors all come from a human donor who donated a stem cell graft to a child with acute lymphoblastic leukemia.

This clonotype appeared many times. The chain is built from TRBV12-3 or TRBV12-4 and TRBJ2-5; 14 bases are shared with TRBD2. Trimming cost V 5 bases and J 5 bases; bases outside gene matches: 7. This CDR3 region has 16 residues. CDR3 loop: CASSPQTSGGAETQYF. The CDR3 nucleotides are TGTGCCAGCAGTCCCCAGACTAGCGGGGGGGCGGAGACCCAGTACTTC.

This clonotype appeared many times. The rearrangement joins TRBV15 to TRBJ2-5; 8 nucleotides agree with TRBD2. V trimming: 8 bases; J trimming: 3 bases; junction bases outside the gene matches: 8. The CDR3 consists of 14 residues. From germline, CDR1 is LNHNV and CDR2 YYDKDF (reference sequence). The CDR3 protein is CATSKAGGEETQYF. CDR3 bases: TGTGCCACCTCAAAGGCCGGGGGGGAAGAGACCCAGTACTTC.

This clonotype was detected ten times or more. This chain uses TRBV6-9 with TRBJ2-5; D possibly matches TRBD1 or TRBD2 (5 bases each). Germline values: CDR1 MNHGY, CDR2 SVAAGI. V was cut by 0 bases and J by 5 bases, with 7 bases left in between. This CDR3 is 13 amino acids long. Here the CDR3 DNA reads TGTGCCAGCAGTTATTCGGGGGAGGAGACCCAGTACTTC. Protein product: CASSYSGEETQYF.

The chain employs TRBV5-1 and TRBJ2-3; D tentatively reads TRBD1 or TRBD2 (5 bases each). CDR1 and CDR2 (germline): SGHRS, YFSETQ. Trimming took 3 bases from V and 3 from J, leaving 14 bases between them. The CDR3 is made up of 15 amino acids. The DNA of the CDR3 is TGCGCCAGCAGCTCGACCGGGACCGCTACAGATACGCAGTATTTT. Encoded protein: CASSSTGTATDTQYF.

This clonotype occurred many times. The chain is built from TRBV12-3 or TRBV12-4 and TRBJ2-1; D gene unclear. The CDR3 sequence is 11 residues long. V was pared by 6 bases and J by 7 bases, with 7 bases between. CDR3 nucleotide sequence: TGTGCCAGCAGCCCTGAAAATGAGCAGTTCTTC. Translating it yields CASSPENEQFF.

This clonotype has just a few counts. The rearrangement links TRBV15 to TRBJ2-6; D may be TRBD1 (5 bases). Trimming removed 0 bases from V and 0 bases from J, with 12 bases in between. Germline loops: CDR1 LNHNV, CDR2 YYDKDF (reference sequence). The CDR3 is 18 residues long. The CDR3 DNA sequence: TGTGCCACCAGCAGAGAGACAGCCGTTTACTCTGGGGCCAACGTCCTGACTTTC. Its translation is CATSRETAVYSGANVLTF.

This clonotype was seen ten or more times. CDR3 coding DNA: TGCGCCAGCAGCCAAGATCAGTTCGGCGAGCAGTACTTC. It translates to CASSQDQFGEQYF. The chain uses TRBV4-3 and TRBJ2-7; D gene uncertain. The CDR3 has 13 amino acids. V dropped 0 bases and J dropped 6 bases, with 9 bases sitting between them. The germline gives CDR1 LGHNA, CDR2 YSLEER.